The 5 T cell receptor beta chains below were found in one sample sequenced in a study of graft-versus-host responses after intestinal transplantation. The table came from immunoSEQ multiplex PCR; TCRdb's copy has only in-frame clones and leaves some out. This sample carries about 17,000 clones, 60% to 85% of them seen once, and the ten largest clones take 7.8%. Intraepithelial and lamina propria lymphocytes were isolated from graft specimens. The source was ileum tissue, collected roughly 450 days after intestinal transplant. The receptor source for this set is a human patient who received an intestinal transplant, so some T cells may come from the graft donor.

This clone has a single count. The genes are TRBV23-1 and TRBJ2-3; tentatively, D is TRBD2 (6 bases). Being an ORF, TRBV23-1 has a function that is uncertain. This CDR3 has 16 residues. Trimming removed 0 bases from V and 10 bases from J, with 20 bases in between. The CDR3 here is CASSQSSRGIPPAQYF. CDR3 bases: TGCGCCAGCAGTCAATCGAGCCGCGGGATACCTCCCGCGCAGTATTTT.

About this clone: The junction departs from germline at one end; a sequencing error may be responsible. The genes are TRBV4-1 and TRBJ2-7; possible D gene TRBD2, 5 bases. Germline CDR1 is MGHRA and CDR2 is YSYEKL. This CDR3 spans 15 amino acids. The CDR3 region is CASSRGLFPSDEQYF. The CDR3 DNA reads TGCGCCAGCAGCCGCGGGCTATTTCCCTCCGACGAGCAGTACTTC.

A note on this clone: Other DNA sequences from this sample encode an identical CDR3 as well. The CDR3 loop is CASSPPGSTYEQYF. In DNA, the CDR3 is TGTGCCAGCAGCCCCCCGGGCAGCACCTACGAGCAGTACTTC. V gene TRBV13 combines with J gene TRBJ2-7; D gene unclear. Trimming removed 5 bases at V and 2 bases at J, with 13 bases between. This CDR3 region has 14 residues. Germline V gene lookup returns CDR1 PRHDT and CDR2 FYEKMQ (reference sequence).

This clone was seen a handful of times. The gene calls are TRBV27 and TRBJ2-1; 16 nucleotides agree with TRBD2. CDR1 is MNHEY and CDR2 is SMNVEV in the germline V gene (reference sequence). The CDR3 contains 17 residues. Unmatched junction bases numbered 6, after V lost 3 bases and J lost 7 bases. CDR3 loop: CASSLGLAGGPRNEQFF. As DNA, the CDR3 is TGTGCCAGCAGTTTGGGACTAGCGGGGGGGCCGCGGAATGAGCAGTTCTTC.

J is TRBJ2-5 and V is TRBV7-3; D may correspond to TRBD1 or TRBD2 (5 bases each). The J call may be wrong; the DNA end is better matched by TRBJ2-7. Per germline, CDR1 SGHTA and CDR2 FQGTGA. This CDR3 contains 13 residues. The CDR3 is CASSDGTHDEQYF. CDR3 nucleotides: TGTGCCAGCAGTGATGGGACGCATGACGAGCAGTACTTC.